A single TCR beta chain is shown here with its context. The data derive from a study of cytomegalovirus exposure and HLA in healthy donors. The PCR contained 60 Vbeta and 13 Jbeta primers. Assay: immunoSEQ multiplex PCR; the TCRdb copy retains only in-frame clones and omits some. The specimen's table records about 130,000 clones. This clonotype originated in a young man in good health and CMV-seronegative. The sample comprised PBMCs.

The DNA of the CDR3 is TGTGCCAGCAGCAAATGTCGAAGGATGCACAGGGAGGGCGAGCAGTACTTC. Residues: CASSKCRRMHREGEQYF. The V gene is TRBV21-1, the J gene TRBJ2-7; the table's D call of TRBD2 was not tested on the DNA. TRBV21-1 is a recognized pseudogene. The CDR3 contains 17 residues.